The 24 T cell receptor beta chains below come from one sample, sequenced in a study of identical twins listed by TCRdb under 2016. Library preparation used 5' RACE. Sequenced on an Illumina HiSeq 2000. The raw public reads went through TCRdb reprocessing: fastp at Q25, MiXCR clone calling, in-frame beta chains kept. Every distinct CDR3 protein forms one entry, paired with its most common genes and DNA. The sample profile shows hundreds of thousands of distinct CDR3 sequences; roughly 6% of them were found once. The ten most abundant clones make up 1.5% to 2% of the sample. Sequenced sample: naive T cells sorted from blood. The cell subset or site tag for this specimen amounts to: cells isolated with a human naive T-cell isolation kit. Receptor source: a man younger than 35 in good health.

The table lists this clonotype with many counts. The V and J genes are TRBV6-2 or TRBV6-3 and TRBJ2-3; 7 bases map to TRBD1. This CDR3 has 13 amino acids. Germline CDR1 MNHEY, CDR2 SVGEGT. V trimming: 6 bases; J trimming: 2 bases; junction bases outside the gene matches: 2. CDR3 nucleotides: TGTGCCAGCAGCGGACAGGCCACAGATACGCAGTATTTT. This gives the protein CASSGQATDTQYF.

This clonotype was found many times. The chain is built from TRBV3-1 and TRBJ2-1; D ambiguous. The CDR3 is 15 residues long. V was cut by 6 bases and J by 0 bases, with 12 bases left in between. Germline V gene sequence: CDR1 LGHDT, CDR2 YNNKEL (reference sequence). DNA for the CDR3: TGTGCCAGCAGTGACGCCAGGACCTCCTACAATGAGCAGTTCTTC. This encodes CASSDARTSYNEQFF.

This clonotype was seen at least ten times. This chain joins TRBV5-1 and TRBJ2-3; no firm D call. Trimming shortened V by 0 bases and J by 0 bases, and 11 bases separated the two germline ends. The CDR3 totals 16 residues. CDR1 and CDR2 from the germline V gene are SGHRS and YFSETQ. CDR3 residues: CASSLAALKSTDTQYF. DNA for the CDR3: TGCGCCAGCAGCTTGGCTGCTCTCAAAAGCACAGATACGCAGTATTTT.

The chain couples TRBV5-6 to TRBJ2-5; 8 bases are a match to TRBD1. This CDR3 region has 15 residues. Trimming removed 0 bases from V and 1 base from J; junction bases left unmatched: 2. Germline loops: CDR1 SGHDT, CDR2 YYEEEE. The CDR3 DNA follows: TGTGCCAGCAGCTTGGGTGACAGGGGCCAAGAGACCCAGTACTTC. It codes for CASSLGDRGQETQYF.

This clonotype was recorded many times. This sequence joins TRBV10-3 and TRBJ2-1, with 11 bases that match TRBD2. Trimming removed 4 bases from V and 4 bases from J; junction bases left unmatched: 9. Germline V gene lookup returns CDR1 ENHRY and CDR2 SYGVKD. The CDR3 is 17 residues long. The CDR3 here is CAISVVPGLAVYNEQFF. CDR3 nucleotide sequence: TGTGCCATCAGTGTCGTTCCGGGACTAGCGGTATACAATGAGCAGTTCTTC.

In its sample, this clonotype was seen a few times. The rearrangement joins TRBV10-3 to TRBJ2-2, with a possible D match to TRBD2 (6 bases). Trimming stripped 2 bases from V and 2 bases from J, with 21 bases between. This CDR3 comprises 19 residues. Germline-derived CDR1 and CDR2 are ENHRY and SYGVKD. CDR3: CAISEVGGTSTSNTGELFF. The CDR3 DNA reads as TGTGCCATCAGTGAGGTTGGCGGGACCTCTACTTCCAACACCGGGGAGCTGTTTTTT.

In its sample, this clonotype was seen a few times. V is TRBV5-1 and J is TRBJ2-1; TRBD2 aligns across 12 bases. V dropped 6 bases and J dropped 0; count of bases not matched to a gene: 10. Germline values: CDR1 SGHRS, CDR2 YFSETQ. The CDR3 totals 18 residues. The CDR3 DNA reads as TGCGCCAGCACCAGCAGGACTAGCGGGGAGAGCTCCTACAATGAGCAGTTCTTC. Residues: CASTSRTSGESSYNEQFF.

Notes on this clonotype: This may come from a read error, since a much larger clone is one base off. The chain links TRBV20-1 to TRBJ2-7; D is perhaps TRBD1 (6 bases). The CDR3 runs 11 residues. The germline V gene has CDR1 DFQATT and CDR2 SNEGSKA (reference sequence). CDR3 bases: TGCAGTGCCCATATGACAGGCGAGCTGTACTTC. Translation gives CSAHMTGELYF.

This clonotype showed up just a few times. The chain joins TRBV6-1 to TRBJ1-2, with D uncertain. This CDR3 is 16 amino acids long. Germline V gives CDR1 MNHNS, CDR2 SASEGT. V was trimmed by 5 bases and J by 1 base, leaving 17 bases between them. The CDR3 region is CASSSVGSRDNYGYTF. For the CDR3, the DNA is TGTGCCAGCAGTAGCGTCGGGTCGAGGGATAACTATGGCTACACCTTC.

This chain connects TRBV5-1 to TRBJ2-5; D is ambiguous. Looked up from germline, CDR1 is SGHRS and CDR2 is YFSETQ. Trimming removed 1 base at V and 1 base at J, with 5 bases between. The CDR3 covers 13 residues. CDR3 in DNA: TGCGCCAGCAGCTTGAATCCCCAAGAGACCCAGTACTTC. This codes for CASSLNPQETQYF.

The chain joins TRBV29-1 to TRBJ2-6; tentatively, D is TRBD1 or TRBD2 (5 bases each). The CDR3 consists of 19 residues. Germline V CDR1 and CDR2: SQVTM, ANQGSEA. V was trimmed by 7 bases and J by 0 bases, leaving 25 bases between them. The CDR3 reads CSAPLFLPGRPSGANVLTF. In DNA form, the CDR3 reads TGCAGCGCACCTCTTTTCCTGCCGGGGCGACCCTCTGGGGCCAACGTCCTGACTTTC.

The chain couples TRBV20-1 to TRBJ1-1, with unresolved D. CDR1 and CDR2 (germline): DFQATT, SNEGSKA (reference sequence). V was shortened by 6 bases and J by 1 base, with 15 bases between the two germline ends. The length of the CDR3 is 14 residues. CDR3: CSANKGLGNTEAFF. CDR3 bases: TGCAGTGCGAATAAAGGTCTGGGGAACACTGAAGCTTTCTTT.

This clonotype was recorded many times. The genes are TRBV6-5 and TRBJ2-3, with D unresolved. V lost 2 bases and J 6 bases, leaving 12 bases between the germline ends. Germline CDR1 reads MNHEY; CDR2 reads SVGAGI. This CDR3 has 14 amino acids. CDR3 in amino acids: CASSYGILADTQYF. CDR3 nucleotides: TGTGCCAGCAGTTACGGGATTCTTGCGGATACGCAGTATTTT.

This clonotype was seen ten or more times. CDR3 amino acids: CSAFTWEGREDTEAFF. DNA of the CDR3: TGCAGCGCCTTTACTTGGGAAGGGCGGGAAGACACTGAAGCTTTCTTT. This sequence joins TRBV29-1 and TRBJ1-1; D remains unclear. The V end lost 7 bases, the J end lost 3 bases, and 24 bases lay between the germline ends. The CDR3 sequence is 16 residues long. Germline CDR1 and CDR2: SQVTM and ANQGSEA.

This clonotype showed up many times. The chain joins TRBV9 to TRBJ1-1, with D unresolved. Trimming removed 3 bases from V and 4 bases from J, with 7 bases in between. The CDR3 is made up of 12 amino acids. Germline values: CDR1 SGDLS, CDR2 YYNGEE. The DNA for the CDR3 is TGTGCCAGCAGCGCCGGGGTCACTGAAGCTTTCTTT. This codes for CASSAGVTEAFF.

The sample holds many counts of this clonotype. The chain has TRBV4-2 and TRBJ2-7; D uncertain. The CDR3 has 14 residues. CDR1 LGHNA and CDR2 YNFKEQ come from the germline V gene. Trimming pared 1 base from V and 6 bases from J, leaving 13 bases between. The CDR3 reads CASSQGSGRGEQYF. The CDR3 DNA reads as TGTGCCAGCAGCCAAGGGTCTGGTCGTGGCGAGCAGTACTTC.

The V and J genes are TRBV2 and TRBJ2-7, with D tentatively TRBD2 (5 bases). The V gene lost 3 bases and the J gene lost 1 base, with 10 bases spanning the gap. The CDR3 has 14 amino acids. Germline V lookup: CDR1 SNHLY, CDR2 FYNNEI. In DNA form, the CDR3 reads TGTGCCAGCAGTGAGTGGGAGTCGTCCTACGAGCAGTACTTC. Residues: CASSEWESSYEQYF.

This clonotype was found many times. The chain combines TRBV6-5 with TRBJ2-5; D remains unclear. CDR1 MNHEY and CDR2 SVGAGI come from the germline V gene. Trimming stripped 2 bases from V and 5 bases from J, with 15 bases between. This CDR3 comprises 15 residues. The CDR3 is CASSYSSGPWETQYF. CDR3 coding DNA: TGTGCCAGCAGTTACAGTTCAGGACCTTGGGAGACCCAGTACTTC.

At least ten counts were recorded for this clonotype. V is TRBV6-5 and J is TRBJ2-3, with 9 nucleotides matching TRBD1. The CDR3 loop spans 17 amino acids. Looked up from germline, CDR1 is MNHEY and CDR2 is SVGAGI. The ends lost 1 base at V and 4 bases at J; junction bases unmatched: 9. The CDR3 coding sequence is TGTGCCAGCAGTTACTTAGACACAGGGGGCAAGGCAGATACGCAGTATTTT. As protein: CASSYLDTGGKADTQYF.

This clonotype was counted at least ten times. This sequence joins TRBV5-1 and TRBJ2-1, with D hard to call. This CDR3 region has 16 residues. V was shortened by 10 bases and J by 1 base, with 21 bases between the two germline ends. Germline V gene lookup returns CDR1 SGHRS and CDR2 YFSETQ. CDR3 protein: CASSRSGETSYNEQFF. CDR3 nucleotides: TGCGCCTCGAGCAGGTCCGGCGAGACTTCCTACAATGAGCAGTTCTTC.

This chain connects TRBV6-2 or TRBV6-3 to TRBJ2-1; 8 bases match TRBD2. The ends lost 6 bases at V and 3 bases at J; junction bases unmatched: 7. Looked up from germline, CDR1 is MNHEY and CDR2 is SVGEGT. The CDR3 is made up of 15 amino acids. CDR3: CASRFSGAIYNEQFF. The CDR3 bases are TGTGCCAGCAGATTTAGCGGGGCCATCTACAATGAGCAGTTCTTC.

This clonotype was counted many times. The J gene is TRBJ2-5, the V gene TRBV20-1, with TRBD2 as a possible D gene (6 bases). CDR1 is DFQATT and CDR2 is SNEGSKA in the germline V gene (reference sequence). V shed 2 bases and J shed 9 bases, with 13 bases lying between them. This CDR3 comprises 12 residues. The CDR3 nucleotides are TGCAGTGCTAGATACCCACCGGGGGCCCAGTACTTC. Translated, it gives CSARYPPGAQYF.

This chain uses TRBV5-6 with TRBJ2-7; D gene unclear. Germline V gene sequence: CDR1 SGHDT, CDR2 YYEEEE. This CDR3 is 14 amino acids long. Trimming stripped 2 bases from V and 1 base from J, with 10 bases between. The CDR3 coding sequence is TGTGCCAGCAGCTTTTGGAGATCTTCCTACGAGCAGTACTTC. Protein: CASSFWRSSYEQYF. The full variable domain, with the rest looked up from reference TRBV5-6 and TRBJ2-7, is DAGVTQSPTHLIKTRGQQVTLRCSPKSGHDTVSWYQQALGQGPQFIFQYYEEEERQRGNFPDRFSGHQFPNYSSELNVNALLLGDSALYLCASSFWRSSYEQYFGPGTRLTVT.

This clonotype occurred a few times. The V call is TRBV28, the J call TRBJ2-3; 9 nucleotides line up with TRBD2. The junction had 1 base not matched to a gene; V was cut back by 4 bases and J by 5 bases. The CDR3 contains 13 residues. CDR1 and CDR2 (germline): MDHEN, SYDVKM. The CDR3 sequence: CASSWRGGDTQYF. In nucleotides, the CDR3 is TGTGCCAGCAGTTGGCGGGGGGGAGATACGCAGTATTTT.